The table lists the clone carrying this T cell receptor beta chain with a few counts. Antigen: not known. The sample comes from a study of OX40 agonist ivuxolimab in advanced cancers. Study in general: Patients were roughly 81% male with ages about 23 to 80, mean 60.

Findings and limits, study-wide: CD4+ and CD8+ blood T cells expanded clonally by week 6 at 0.1 to 3.0 mg/kg. Individuals who were partial responders at 0.1-3.0 mg/kg had clonal expansion that ranked among the lowest.

Sequencing used immunoSEQ multiplex PCR; TCRdb keeps in-frame clones, though not all of them. The sample shows fewer than 60,000 clones, 80% of them seen only once. Trimming shortened V by 7 bases and J by 0 bases, and 15 bases separated the two germline ends. Germline CDR1 GTSNPN, CDR2 SVGIG (reference sequence). The CDR3 contains 14 residues. Here the sequenced sample was CD4+ or CD8+ T cells sorted from blood, taken in a trial of the OX40 agonist ivuxolimab. The sequence was obtained from an adult with an advanced solid tumor such as melanoma, head and neck, liver or kidney cancer. J is TRBJ1-2 and V is TRBV30, with D maybe TRBD1 (6 bases). This CDR3 is CASNRGDSNYGYTF. CDR3 bases: TGTGCCTCCAATAGGGGGGATTCTAACTATGGCTACACCTTC.